One and the same sample provided the 2 T cell receptor beta chains below, sequenced in a study of shared clonotypes between healthy human individuals. Measured with immunoSEQ multiplex PCR; TCRdb has only the in-frame clones, and not every one. Of 2.5 million or so clones in the sample, approximately 90% were seen once. Sequencing input: naive CD4+ T cells sorted from blood. Subset indicated: CD45RA+ positively selected. The receptors shown here come from a man aged 18 to 30 in good health.

The CDR3 sequence: CASSIDIPSGGLRETQYF. The CDR3 DNA is TGTGCCAGTAGTATAGATATTCCTAGCGGGGGCCTCAGAGAGACCCAGTACTTC. The J gene is TRBJ2-5, the V gene TRBV19; 10 bases agree with TRBD2. V was clipped by 0 bases and J by 4 bases; unmatched bases: 11. Per germline, CDR1 LNHDA and CDR2 SQIVND (reference sequence). The CDR3 loop spans 18 amino acids. The full variable domain, in which reference TRBV19 and TRBJ2-5 provide the parts outside the CDR3, is DGGITQSPKYLFRKEGQNVTLSCEQNLNHDAMYWYRQDPGQGLRLIYYSQIVNDFQKGDIAEGYSVSREKKESFPLTVTSAQKNPTAFYLCASSIDIPSGGLRETQYFGPGTRLLVL.

As regards this clone: This sample includes further DNA sequences coding for the same CDR3. This chain uses TRBV7-3 with TRBJ2-3, with D possibly matching TRBD1 (5 bases). Deletions cut 4 bases from V and 1 base from J, with 6 bases between. Germline CDR1 SGHTA, CDR2 FQGTGA. The CDR3 sequence is 13 residues long. The CDR3 sequence: CASSSQGTDTQYF. The DNA of the CDR3 is TGTGCCAGCAGCTCACAGGGCACAGATACGCAGTATTTT.